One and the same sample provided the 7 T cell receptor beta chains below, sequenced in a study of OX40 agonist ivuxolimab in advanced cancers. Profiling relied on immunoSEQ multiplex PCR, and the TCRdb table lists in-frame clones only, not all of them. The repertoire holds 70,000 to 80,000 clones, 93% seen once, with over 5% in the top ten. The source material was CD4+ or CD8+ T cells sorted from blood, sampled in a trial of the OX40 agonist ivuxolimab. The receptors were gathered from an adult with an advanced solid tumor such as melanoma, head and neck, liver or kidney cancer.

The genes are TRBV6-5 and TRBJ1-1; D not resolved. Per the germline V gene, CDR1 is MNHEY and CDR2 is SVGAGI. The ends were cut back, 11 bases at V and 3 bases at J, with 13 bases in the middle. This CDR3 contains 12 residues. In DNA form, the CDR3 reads TGTGCCTGCGGACGGGTCGACACTGAAGCTTTCTTT. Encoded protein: CACGRVDTEAFF.

The CDR3 here is CASSADRGGYEQYF. In DNA, the CDR3 is TGTGCCAGCAGCGCCGACAGGGGTGGGTACGAGCAGTACTTC. V gene TRBV9 combines with J gene TRBJ2-7, with 8 bases identical to TRBD1. CDR3 length equals 14 residues. Germline assignment: CDR1 SGDLS and CDR2 YYNGEE. V was pared by 3 bases and J by 4 bases, with 6 bases of the junction left unmatched. Complete variable domain (other parts from reference TRBV9 and TRBJ2-7): DSGVTQTPKHLITATGQRVTLRCSPRSGDLSVYWYQQSLDQGLQFLIQYYNGEERAKGNILERFSAQQFPDLHSELNLSSLELGDSALYFCASSADRGGYEQYFGPGTRLTVT.

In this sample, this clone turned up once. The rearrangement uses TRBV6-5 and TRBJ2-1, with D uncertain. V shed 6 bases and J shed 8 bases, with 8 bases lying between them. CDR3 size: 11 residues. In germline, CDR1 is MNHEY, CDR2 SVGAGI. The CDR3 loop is CASRISDEQFF. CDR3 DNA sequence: TGTGCCAGCAGAATATCCGATGAGCAGTTCTTC.

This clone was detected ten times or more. CDR3 sequence: CASSSFTNLQGRAFF. CDR3 coding DNA: TGTGCCAGCAGTTCTTTCACGAACCTTCAGGGTAGGGCTTTCTTT. V is TRBV7-2 and J is TRBJ1-1, with a possible D match to TRBD1 (5 bases). V lost 6 bases to trimming and J lost 11 bases, with 25 bases between them. Germline V CDR1 and CDR2: SGHTA, FQGNSA. CDR3 size: 15 residues.

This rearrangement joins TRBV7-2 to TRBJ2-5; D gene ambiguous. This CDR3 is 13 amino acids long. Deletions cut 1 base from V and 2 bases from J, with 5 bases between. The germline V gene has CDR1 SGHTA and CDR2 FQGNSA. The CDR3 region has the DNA TGTGCCAGCAGCTTAGTAGGTCAAGAGACCCAGTACTTC. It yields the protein CASSLVGQETQYF.

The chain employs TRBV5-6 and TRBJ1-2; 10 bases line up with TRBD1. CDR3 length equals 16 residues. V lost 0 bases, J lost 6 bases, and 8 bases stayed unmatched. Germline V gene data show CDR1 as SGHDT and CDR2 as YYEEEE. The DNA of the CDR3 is TGTGCCAGCAGCTTGGTTACGGCGGACAGGGGGGATGGCTACACCTTC. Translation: CASSLVTADRGDGYTF.

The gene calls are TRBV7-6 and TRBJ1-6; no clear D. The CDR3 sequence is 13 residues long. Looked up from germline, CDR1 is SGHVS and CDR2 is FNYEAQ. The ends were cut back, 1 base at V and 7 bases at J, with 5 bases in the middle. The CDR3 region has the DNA TGTGCCAGCAGCTTAGGTGGGAATTCACCCCTCCACTTT. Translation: CASSLGGNSPLHF.